This paragraph reports one TCR beta chain. Its antigen is not identified. Trimming removed 11 bases from V and 2 bases from J; junction bases left unmatched: 9. Germline lookup yields CDR1 LNHDA and CDR2 SQIVND (reference sequence). The CDR3 is 14 amino acids. Libraries were prepared by immunoSEQ multiplex PCR; TCRdb keeps only in-frame clonotypes and omits some of them. The sample contains about 160,000 clones, 70% to 90% of which appear only once. This entry belongs to a study of lymphopenia after photon versus proton radiotherapy. The study's findings and limits: Larger post-nadir TCR diversity loss correlated inversely with survival in deceased patients. After lymphocyte nadir, photon-treated repertoires showed oligoclonal expansion, especially CD8+ Temra. Proton therapy kept repertoires fairly stable, unlike photons, which gained effector/memory cells. Survival link was tested only in deceased patients; proton benefit remains a possibility.

This specimen was peripheral blood, taken from a patient treated with photon-based radiotherapy. This TCR came from a man in his fifties or sixties with gastric cancer. This sequence joins TRBV19 and TRBJ2-3, with 8 bases aligning to TRBD2. CDR3 nucleotides: TGTGCCTCCCGACTAGCGAGCACCACAGATACGCAGTATTTT. Its translation is CASRLASTTDTQYF.